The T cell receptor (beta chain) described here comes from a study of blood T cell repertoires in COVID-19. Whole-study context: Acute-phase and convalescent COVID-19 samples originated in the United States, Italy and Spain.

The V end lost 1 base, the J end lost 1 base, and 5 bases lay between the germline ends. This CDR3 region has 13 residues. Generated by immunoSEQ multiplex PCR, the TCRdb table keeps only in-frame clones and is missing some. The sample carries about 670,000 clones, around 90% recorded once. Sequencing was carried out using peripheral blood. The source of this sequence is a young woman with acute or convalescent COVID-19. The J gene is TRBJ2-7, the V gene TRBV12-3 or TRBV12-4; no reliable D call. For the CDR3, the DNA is TGTGCCAGCAGTTTAGATCGGTCCTACGAGCAGTACTTC. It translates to CASSLDRSYEQYF.